This T cell receptor beta chain was recorded in a study of memory CD4+ T cells and cytomegalovirus serostatus (dated by TCRdb to about 2019). Concerning the study at large: The cohort comprised around 35 healthy Belgian adults, 9 CMV seropositive and around 25 CMV seronegative. CD4+ memory TCRbeta repertoires of a Belgian cohort with known cytomegalovirus serostatus were sequenced in order to replicate a published TCR-based CMV serostatus classifier. Points the paper makes about the study in general: The results were interpreted as suggesting that the CMV-associated TCR signature is mostly present in the CD4+ memory repertoire. Among the 150 to 200 previously reported CMV-associated TCRbeta sequences, 60 to 70 showed up in the CD4+ memory repertoires, with each one found in between one and five individuals. Only CD4+CD45RO+ memory cells were sequenced, in contrast to the original study, in which naive and memory CD4+ and CD8+ populations were covered. For CMV serostatus prediction, a median bootstrapped AUC of roughly 0.94 was reached with the original framework, and a median bootstrapped AUC of approximately 0.9 was reached with a US-trained random forest. On the Belgian cohort, the classifier built on the original framework reached a median bootstrapped AUC of roughly 0.94, with a 95% CI of 0.76-1.00.

Single viable CD3+CD4+CD8-CD45RO+ cells were sorted as memory CD4+ T cells on a FACSAria II. CMV serostatus was determined using a Roche Elecsys assay that detects serum IgG against CMV pp150, pp28, p38 and p52. After thawing, total CD4+ T cells were enriched by positive selection with CD4 magnetic microbeads. The samples came from a separate study whose specific focus was interrogating the CD4+ T cell memory repertoire. Peripheral blood mononuclear cells were isolated and cryopreserved following standard operating procedures; serum was stored at -80 °C. Staining used CD3-PerCP (BW264/56), CD4-APC (RPA-T4), CD45RO-PE (UCHT1) and CD8-Pacific Orange (3B5) antibodies, with Sytox blue excluding non-viable cells. This clone has more than one count but fewer than ten. This receptor's antigen is unknown. One base away there is no much larger clone; base qualities are not given. Genomic DNA was extracted from sorted cells with the Quick-DNA Microprep Kit. Amplification of TCRbeta DNA was done with the immunoSEQ hsTCRbeta kit, following the protocol from the manufacturer. TCRbeta libraries were sequenced on an Illumina MiSeq instrument. On the study's bioinformatics: Once out-of-frame sequences had been removed, about 2,000,000 distinct TCRbeta sequences were left, which works out to an average of around 70,000 per individual. Each individual was scored by the count of 164 previously reported CMV-associated TCRbeta sequences and the total productive distinct TCRbeta count. A beta-binomial model was reimplemented in Python, and scikit-learn random forests with default parameters were trained on data from the US cohort. Classifier performance on the Belgian cohort was summarized as median AUC with percentile confidence intervals calculated over 10,000 bootstrap iterations. The source is immuneACCESS, and TCRdb retained only in-frame sequences with V and J called. Part of the clones is not carried over; for the studies checked, unresolved V genes explain less than half of this, and the remainder is unexplained. V, J and clone size derive from that table, while D and trimming were established from the DNA sequence. This sample lists 25,000 to 30,000 clones; roughly three quarters were detected once. Jointly, the top ten make up approximately 1% of the sample.

From the germline V gene, CDR1 is SGHRS and CDR2 is YFSETQ. Relative to germline, V is missing 4 bases and J is missing 0 bases, with 3 bases of the junction outside any gene match. Spanning cysteine to phenylalanine, the CDR3 consists of 14 amino acids. The kept DNA is CDR3 alone, 42 bases in frame from the first base. The sequenced sample consisted of memory CD4+ T cells from blood. The clonotype was recovered from an adult in good health and CMV-seronegative. Recombination joined TRBV5-1 with TRBJ2-7, with 8 bases aligning to TRBD1. The bases read TGCGCCAGCAGCCCGGGACAGGACTCCTACGAGCAGTACTTC. Its product reads: CASSPGQDSYEQYF.